This TCR beta chain comes out of a study of early T cells in non-severe SARS-CoV-2 infection. Study-wide results and limits: Clonotype matching in VDJdb favored anti-spike CD8 responses and did not capture private and CD4 specificities.

MiXCR, applied by TCRdb to the 5' RACE reads, yields one record per CDR3 protein. This sample has about 75,000 distinct CDR3 sequences, with approximately 11% found just once. In the case of this clonotype: Its cognate antigen is unknown.

CDR1 is MDHEN and CDR2 is SYDVKM in the germline V gene. The CDR3 spans 12 residues. Deletions cut 5 bases from V and 7 bases from J, with 11 bases between. The clonotype originates from an adult who was a healthcare worker with PCR-confirmed SARS-CoV-2 infection or an uninfected control (not recorded which). The V gene is TRBV28, the J gene TRBJ2-5; D is unclear. Sequenced here: whole blood, sampled at baseline. CDR3 nucleotide sequence: TGTGCCAGCAGTCCCAATATACCGACCCAGTACTTC. Its translation: CASSPNIPTQYF.